The 2 T cell receptor beta chains in this list originate from one sample, sequenced in a study of technical replicates of blood from four donors. Assay used: immunoSEQ multiplex PCR; TCRdb lists only in-frame clones, some missing. The sample records about 15,000 clones, 80% to 90% being singletons. The material sequenced was PBMCs. The receptors originated from a human donor in good health.

This clone came up a few times. The chain employs TRBV13 and TRBJ1-1, with D perhaps TRBD1 (6 bases). V was pared by 5 bases and J by 5 bases, with 12 bases between. This CDR3 is 13 amino acids long. In germline, CDR1 is PRHDT, CDR2 FYEKMQ (reference sequence). CDR3 sequence: CASSKTGQTEAFF. DNA for the CDR3: TGTGCCAGCAGCAAGACAGGACAGACTGAAGCTTTCTTT.

The genes are TRBV5-1 and TRBJ2-7, with 8 positions matching TRBD1. The ends lost 3 bases at V and 3 bases at J; junction bases unmatched: 5. CDR3 size: 14 residues. From germline, CDR1 is SGHRS and CDR2 YFSETQ. The CDR3 sequence is CASSYGQGNYEQYF. DNA for the CDR3: TGCGCCAGCAGCTACGGACAGGGCAACTACGAGCAGTACTTC. Full variable domain (missing parts from reference TRBV5-1 and TRBJ2-7): KAGVTQTPRYLIKTRGQQVTLSCSPISGHRSVSWYQQTPGQGLQFLFEYFSETQRNKGNFPGRFSGRQFSNSRSEMNVSTLELGDSALYLCASSYGQGNYEQYFGPGTRLTVT.